Listed here are 18 T cell receptor beta chains from one sample, sequenced in a study of human T cells and chemical hapten exposure. Time point of the sample: pre-sensitization, week 0. The treatment here: therapeutic diphenylcyclopropenone sensitization with weekly scalp DPC. TCRdb reanalysed the RACE reads using MiXCR and keeps one entry per CDR3 protein. The sample has some 200,000 distinct CDR3 sequences; under 35% are singletons. The sequenced sample was whole blood, obtained in connection with sensitization to the hapten diphenylcyclopropenone (DPC). The receptors shown here come from a woman aged 30 to 39 with alopecia areata. Some clones in this sample may be carry-over from other donors' samples.

This chain connects TRBV21-1 to TRBJ2-7. TRBV21-1 is noted as a pseudogene. CDR3 length: 11 amino acids. The CDR3 DNA reads as TGTGCCAGCATTAACGTTGAAGGGCAGTACTTC. It encodes CASINVEGQYF.

This sequence joins TRBV7-2 and TRBJ2-7; D is possibly TRBD2 (6 bases). The germline V gene has CDR1 SGHTA and CDR2 FQGNSA. With 5 bases removed from V and 11 bases from J, the gap between germline ends came to 19 bases. The CDR3 runs to 13 residues. CDR3 bases: TGTGCCAGCAGCCACGATCCGGGGGAGCCAGAGTACTTC. This codes for CASSHDPGEPEYF. The variable domain in full, with the rest retrieved from reference TRBV7-2 and TRBJ2-7, is GAGVSQSPSNKVTEKGKDVELRCDPISGHTALYWYRQSLGQGLEFLIYFQGNSAPDKSGLPSDRFSAERTGGSVSTLTIQRTQQEDSAVYLCASSHDPGEPEYFGPGTRLTVT.

This clonotype was seen more than once but under ten times. This chain uses TRBV4-1 with TRBJ2-7; tentatively, D is TRBD1 (6 bases). The germline CDR1 and CDR2 sequences are MGHRA and YSYEKL. V lost 0 bases and J 4 bases, leaving 13 bases between the germline ends. The CDR3 is 15 amino acids. In nucleotides, the CDR3 is TGCGCCAGCAGCCAAGATCAAGGACAGAGATACGAGCAGTACTTC. It encodes CASSQDQGQRYEQYF.

The chain combines TRBV28 with TRBJ2-2, with unresolved D. In germline, CDR1 is MDHEN, CDR2 SYDVKM. Trimming took off 2 bases at V and 6 bases at J, with 10 bases between the two ends. The CDR3 has 14 amino acids. The DNA of the CDR3 is TGTGCCAGCAGTTTAGAGGTTAGGTCCGGGGAGCTGTTTTTT. Amino acid sequence: CASSLEVRSGELFF.

This clonotype has a handful of counts. V and J are TRBV7-2 and TRBJ1-5; D uncertain. The V gene lost 5 bases and the J gene lost 10 bases, with 18 bases spanning the gap. Germline CDR1 is SGHTA and CDR2 is FQGNSA. The CDR3 totals 14 residues. CDR3: CASSPAGTTLPQHF. Here the CDR3 DNA reads TGTGCCAGCAGCCCGGCAGGAACAACACTTCCCCAGCATTTT.

The gene calls are TRBV29-1 and TRBJ2-3; D unresolved. The CDR3 contains 10 residues. Trimming pared 7 bases from V and 9 bases from J, leaving 11 bases between. Germline V gene data show CDR1 as SQVTM and CDR2 as ANQGSEA. CDR3 nucleotides: TGCAGCGGAAGGTGGAAAACGCAGTATTTT. Protein product: CSGRWKTQYF.

In the case of this clonotype: Germline and junction disagree at one end, which may indicate a read error. The chain combines TRBV12-3 or TRBV12-4 with TRBJ1-2, with unresolved D. The CDR3 runs 11 residues. The CDR3 DNA is TGTGCCAGCAGTTTAGAATCAACAAATATCTTC. Its translation: CASSLESTNIF.

The chain couples TRBV20-1 to TRBJ2-3; 10 nucleotides line up with TRBD1. The germline V gene has CDR1 DFQATT and CDR2 SNEGSKA (reference sequence). This CDR3 is 15 amino acids long. Trimming took 4 bases from V and 1 from J; bases not matched to a gene: 5. The CDR3 region is CSAKDRGHGTDTQYF. CDR3 nucleotides: TGCAGTGCTAAAGACAGGGGGCACGGCACAGATACGCAGTATTTT.

This clonotype was detected a few times. The gene calls are TRBV7-9 and TRBJ2-1; D unclear. Germline CDR1 reads SEHNR; CDR2 reads FQNEAQ (reference sequence). Trimming left V 1 base short and J 10 bases short, with 11 bases between. The CDR3 extends over 13 amino acids. CDR3 residues: CASSLEPVAEQFF. CDR3 in DNA: TGTGCCAGCAGCTTAGAACCAGTCGCGGAGCAGTTCTTC.

The chain couples TRBV14 to TRBJ1-3; no clear D. Per the germline V gene, CDR1 is SGHDN and CDR2 is FVKESK. V lost 2 bases to trimming and J lost 1 base, with 15 bases between them. The CDR3 contains 17 residues. The CDR3: CASSQSAQRESGNTIYF. The DNA for the CDR3 is TGTGCCAGCAGCCAATCCGCACAGAGGGAATCTGGAAACACCATATATTTT.

The V gene is TRBV7-2, the J gene TRBJ2-2; D unclear. Germline V gives CDR1 SGHTA, CDR2 FQGNSA. V lost 5 bases and J 6 bases, leaving 10 bases between the germline ends. There are 13 residues in the CDR3. CDR3 in amino acids: CASSAIGAGELFF. The CDR3 DNA reads TGTGCCAGCAGCGCCATTGGGGCCGGGGAGCTGTTTTTT.

V and J are TRBV7-2 and TRBJ2-3; possible D gene TRBD2, 5 bases. The V end lost 5 bases, the J end lost 9 bases, and 24 bases lay between the germline ends. Germline lookup yields CDR1 SGHTA and CDR2 FQGNSA. The CDR3 has 16 residues. The CDR3 DNA follows: TGTGCCAGCAGCAATGACGGCGGGCGGCGGAGAGGAACGCAGTATTTT. Its translation is CASSNDGGRRRGTQYF.

The rearrangement links TRBV28 to TRBJ2-2, with 8 bases aligning to TRBD1. The CDR3 runs to 13 residues. V lost 6 bases, J lost 5 bases, and 2 bases stayed unmatched. From germline, CDR1 is MDHEN and CDR2 SYDVKM. The CDR3 loop reads CASRRTGTGELFF. In DNA form, the CDR3 reads TGTGCCAGCAGACGGACAGGGACCGGGGAGCTGTTTTTT.

V usage is TRBV11-1 and J usage is TRBJ2-5, with 8 bases matching TRBD1. V dropped 5 bases and J dropped 12; count of bases not matched to a gene: 11. The CDR3 covers 13 residues. In germline, CDR1 is SGHAT, CDR2 FQDESV (reference sequence). The CDR3 loop is CASSLTGDGVEYF. The CDR3 DNA follows: TGTGCCAGCAGCCTGACAGGGGACGGAGTTGAGTACTTC. Complete variable domain (other parts from reference TRBV11-1 and TRBJ2-5): EAEVAQSPRYKITEKSQAVAFWCDPISGHATLYWYRQILGQGPELLVQFQDESVVDDSQLPKDRFSAERLKGVDSTLKIQPAELGDSAMYLCASSLTGDGVEYFGPGTRLLVL.

CDR3: CASSSQMGVNEKLFF. CDR3 sequence (DNA): TGTGCCAGCAGCTCTCAGATGGGGGTTAATGAAAAACTGTTTTTT. The chain combines TRBV7-2 with TRBJ1-4; D might be TRBD1 (5 bases). The CDR3 consists of 15 residues. Trimming removed 4 bases at V and 4 bases at J, with 13 bases between. Germline assignment: CDR1 SGHTA and CDR2 FQGNSA.

The chain recombines TRBV5-1 with TRBJ2-5; D is unclear. The CDR3 is made up of 16 amino acids. V was cut by 4 bases and J by 3 bases, with 19 bases left in between. The germline V gene encodes CDR1 SGHRS and CDR2 YFSETQ. CDR3 in amino acids: CASSLGSSTEKETQYF. The CDR3 bases are TGCGCCAGCAGCCTGGGCTCGTCGACGGAGAAAGAGACCCAGTACTTC.

This clonotype was recorded a few times. The chain combines TRBV29-1 with TRBJ2-1, with TRBD1 matching over 7 bases. The CDR3 length is 13 residues. The V segment lost 0 bases and the J segment 6 bases; nucleotides outside the gene matches: 2. Germline values: CDR1 SQVTM, CDR2 ANQGSEA. CDR3 protein: CSVEEDRSNEQFF. CDR3 nucleotides: TGCAGCGTTGAAGAGGACAGGTCCAATGAGCAGTTCTTC.

The rearrangement joins TRBV7-2 to TRBJ2-1; D gene ambiguous. The V end was cut by 1 base, the J end by 2 bases, with 6 bases between. Germline CDR1 reads SGHTA; CDR2 reads FQGNSA. There are 14 residues in the CDR3. The CDR3 here is CASSLVSTYNEQFF. The CDR3 DNA is TGTGCCAGCAGCTTAGTCTCCACCTACAATGAGCAGTTCTTC.